The present entry profiles one T cell receptor (beta chain) with its context. CDR1 and CDR2 (germline): SEHNR, FQNEAQ (reference sequence). V was cut by 3 bases and J by 7 bases, with 9 bases left in between. This CDR3 is built from 13 residues. Data came from immunoSEQ multiplex PCR; TCRdb stores just in-frame clones and leaves some out. The table lists roughly 320,000 clones, around 92% of them singletons. The sample originates from a study of blood T cell repertoires in COVID-19. In the study overall: There were acute and convalescent COVID-19 samples, and they came from the United States, Italy and Spain. Sample material is recorded as cDNA or gDNA derived from T cells, B-cell-depleted T cells, or PBMCs.

What was sequenced was peripheral blood. The receptor was isolated from a woman between 25 and 40 years old with COVID-19, enrolled during active disease. The chain has TRBV7-9 and TRBJ1-4; weak D call: TRBD1 (6 bases). CDR3 region: CASSFSRGEKLFF. The DNA for the CDR3 is TGTGCCAGCAGCTTCTCCAGGGGTGAAAAACTGTTTTTT.